This entry lists 16 T cell receptor beta chains sequenced from one sample in a study of blood T cell repertoires in COVID-19. Clones were sequenced by immunoSEQ multiplex PCR, and TCRdb holds only the in-frame ones, with some missing. This sample yields around 110,000 clones, of which less than 85% are seen a single time; over 2% belongs to the top ten. Specimen: peripheral blood. The receptor source for this set is a man aged 30-40 years with acute or convalescent COVID-19.

The chain joins TRBV10-3 to TRBJ2-5; 8 bases are a match to TRBD2. Germline assignment: CDR1 ENHRY and CDR2 SYGVKD. This CDR3 region has 16 residues. J was trimmed by 5 bases and V by 0 bases; bases with no gene match: 8. CDR3 protein: CAISESSGGLGETQYF. The CDR3 DNA sequence: TGTGCCATCAGTGAGTCGAGCGGGGGTCTTGGGGAGACCCAGTACTTC.

The chain has TRBV29-1 and TRBJ2-2; 7 bases are shared with TRBD1. The CDR3 contains 14 residues. J gave up 4 bases and V 4 bases, and 6 bases lay outside the gene matches. Germline V gene data show CDR1 as SQVTM and CDR2 as ANQGSEA. The CDR3, as DNA: TGCAGCGTTGGCGGGCCAGGGGGCACCGGGGAGCTGTTTTTT. Residues: CSVGGPGGTGELFF.

The rearrangement uses TRBV6-1 and TRBJ2-1, with D perhaps matching TRBD2 (6 bases). V lost 2 bases to trimming and J lost 15 bases, with 11 bases between them. This CDR3 has 11 residues. The germline V gene encodes CDR1 MNHNS and CDR2 SASEGT. CDR3 in DNA: TGTGCCAGCAGTGAATGGAGGGACGGGTTCTTC. It translates to CASSEWRDGFF.

This chain connects TRBV6-2 or TRBV6-3 to TRBJ1-5; D call uncertain. CDR3 length: 14 residues. CDR1 is MNHEY, CDR2 SVGEGT, per germline. V gave up 6 bases and J gave up 1 base, with 10 bases separating them. The CDR3: CASSPGWSNQPQHF. DNA for the CDR3: TGTGCCAGCAGCCCCGGTTGGAGCAATCAGCCCCAGCATTTT.

CDR3: CATAAGRNEQFF. The CDR3 nucleotides read TGTGCGACAGCAGCCGGACGAAATGAGCAGTTCTTC. This chain uses TRBV27 with TRBJ2-1; possible D gene TRBD1, 5 bases. From germline, CDR1 is MNHEY and CDR2 SMNVEV (reference sequence). CDR3 length: 12 amino acids.

The chain carries TRBV5-1 and TRBJ1-1, with TRBD1 matching 9 bases. The germline V gene encodes CDR1 SGHRS and CDR2 YFSETQ. J gave up 1 base and V 6 bases, and 1 base lay outside the gene matches. The CDR3 totals 13 residues. CDR3 sequence: CASMDRGNTEAFF. CDR3 DNA: TGCGCCAGCATGGACAGGGGGAACACTGAAGCTTTCTTT.

A remark on this clone: One end of the junction is discordant with germline, which a read error may explain. The chain carries TRBV27 and TRBJ1-2; 8 bases agree with TRBD1. CDR1 and CDR2 (germline): MNHEY, SMNVEV (reference sequence). This CDR3 has 15 residues. For the CDR3, the DNA is TGTGCCAGCAGTTTCGACAGGGGTGGTAACTATGGCTACACTTTC. Protein: CASSFDRGGNYGYTF.

The chain links TRBV4-1 to TRBJ1-1, with D perhaps matching TRBD1 (5 bases). CDR1 is MGHRA and CDR2 is YSYEKL in the germline V gene. V dropped 4 bases and J dropped 6 bases, with 18 bases sitting between them. CDR3 size: 15 residues. In DNA, the CDR3 is TGCGCCAGCAGCCTACGTATCGACAGTCTCGCTGAAGCTTTCTTT. Protein product: CASSLRIDSLAEAFF.

This clone appeared a single time. V is TRBV7-3 and J is TRBJ1-5, with D possibly TRBD1 on 6 matching bases. There are 15 residues in the CDR3. V was trimmed by 5 bases and J by 9 bases, leaving 20 bases between them. The germline V gene encodes CDR1 SGHTA and CDR2 FQGTGA. The CDR3 here is CASSRSLRGKAPQHF. The CDR3, as DNA: TGTGCCAGCAGCCGCTCCCTCAGGGGAAAGGCGCCCCAGCATTTT.

The chain carries TRBV25-1 and TRBJ2-2, with D possibly TRBD1 on 7 matching bases. Trimming took off 2 bases at V and 5 bases at J, with 12 bases between the two ends. This CDR3 contains 15 residues. The germline gives CDR1 MGHDK, CDR2 SYGVNS. The CDR3 region has the DNA TGTGCCAGCAGTGAAGACAGGGCGGGGACCGGGGAGCTGTTTTTT. This encodes CASSEDRAGTGELFF. Drawing the rest from reference TRBV25-1 and TRBJ2-2, the complete variable domain is EADIYQTPRYLVIGTGKKITLECSQTMGHDKMYWYQQDPGMELHLIHYSYGVNSTEKGDLSSESTVSRIRTEHFPLTLESARPSHTSQYLCASSEDRAGTGELFFGEGSRLTVL.

This clone showed up just once. The V call is TRBV5-6, the J call TRBJ2-1; D is unclear. Trimming stripped 4 bases from V and 0 bases from J, with 14 bases between. This CDR3 region has 16 residues. The germline CDR1 and CDR2 sequences are SGHDT and YYEEEE. CDR3 nucleotides: TGTGCCAGCAGCAAGTTTACAGCCAGCTCCTACAATGAGCAGTTCTTC. It codes for CASSKFTASSYNEQFF.

This clone came up a few times. This sequence joins TRBV13 and TRBJ2-6; 10 bases line up with TRBD2. With V trimmed by 4 bases and J by 0 bases, 3 bases remained unmatched. The CDR3 runs 17 residues. Germline-derived CDR1 and CDR2 are PRHDT and FYEKMQ (reference sequence). In DNA, the CDR3 is TGTGCCAGCAGCTCTAGCGGGGGCAACTCTGGGGCCAACGTCCTGACTTTC. Translated, it gives CASSSSGGNSGANVLTF.

This clone was counted between two and nine times. V and J are TRBV19 and TRBJ2-1; a weak D match, TRBD1 (6 bases). V was shortened by 7 bases and J by 5 bases, with 12 bases between the two germline ends. CDR1 and CDR2 from the germline V gene are LNHDA and SQIVND (reference sequence). The CDR3 runs to 13 residues. The CDR3 coding sequence is TGTGCCAGTACCTCGACAGGAGACAATGAGCAGTTCTTC. Its protein product is CASTSTGDNEQFF.

This chain connects TRBV5-1 to TRBJ2-2; maybe TRBD2 (6 bases). V was shortened by 10 bases and J by 1 base, with 11 bases between the two germline ends. There are 13 residues in the CDR3. Germline assignment: CDR1 SGHRS and CDR2 YFSETQ. The CDR3 region is CAPSGVNTGELFF. Here the CDR3 DNA reads TGCGCCCCCTCGGGGGTGAACACCGGGGAGCTGTTTTTT.

The chain recombines TRBV30 with TRBJ2-2, with D possibly called TRBD1 or TRBD2 (6 bases each). Germline V gene sequence: CDR1 GTSNPN, CDR2 SVGIG (reference sequence). CDR3 length: 13 amino acids. V lost 5 bases and J lost 5, with 12 bases in between. CDR3 in DNA: TGTGCCTGGGGGGGGCTGGGGACCGGGGAGCTGTTTTTT. This sequence encodes CAWGGLGTGELFF. The full variable domain, with the rest looked up from reference TRBV30 and TRBJ2-2, is SQTIHQWPATLVQPVGSPLSLECTVEGTSNPNLYWYRQAAGRGLQLLFYSVGIGQISSEVPQNLSASRPQDRQFILSSKKLLLSDSGFYLCAWGGLGTGELFFGEGSRLTVL.

This clone was observed a single time. The chain employs TRBV9 and TRBJ1-5; tentatively, D is TRBD1 (5 bases). Germline V gene lookup returns CDR1 SGDLS and CDR2 YYNGEE. V was pared by 4 bases and J by 1 base, with 9 bases between. The CDR3 has 14 amino acids. The chain's CDR3 is CASSHSGSNQPQHF. The CDR3 bases are TGTGCCAGCAGCCATTCAGGGAGCAATCAGCCCCAGCATTTT.